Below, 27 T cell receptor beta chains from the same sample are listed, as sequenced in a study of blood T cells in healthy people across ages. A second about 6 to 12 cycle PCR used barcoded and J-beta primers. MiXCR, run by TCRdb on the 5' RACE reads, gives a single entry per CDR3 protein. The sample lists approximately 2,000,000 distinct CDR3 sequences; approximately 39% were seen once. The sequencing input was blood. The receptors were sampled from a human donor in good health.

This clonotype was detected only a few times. This chain's CDR3 is CSAGGGSSFTDTQYF. The CDR3 DNA reads TGCAGTGCTGGGGGAGGTAGCAGTTTCACAGATACGCAGTATTTT. This chain links TRBV20-1 with TRBJ2-3; D may be TRBD2 (6 bases). Germline CDR1 and CDR2: DFQATT and SNEGSKA (reference sequence). V dropped 5 bases and J dropped 2 bases, with 17 bases sitting between them. The CDR3 spans 15 residues.

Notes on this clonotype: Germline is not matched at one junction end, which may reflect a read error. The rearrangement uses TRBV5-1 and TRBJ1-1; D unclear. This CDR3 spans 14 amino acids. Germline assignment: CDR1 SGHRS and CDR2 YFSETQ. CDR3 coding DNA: TGCGCCAGCAGCTTATATAATATGAACACTGAAGCTCTCTTT. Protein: CASSLYNMNTEALF. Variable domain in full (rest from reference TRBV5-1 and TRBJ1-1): KAGVTQTPRYLIKTRGQQVTLSCSPISGHRSVSWYQQTPGQGLQFLFEYFSETQRNKGNFPGRFSGRQFSNSRSEMNVSTLELGDSALYLCASSLYNMNTEALFGQGTRLTVV.

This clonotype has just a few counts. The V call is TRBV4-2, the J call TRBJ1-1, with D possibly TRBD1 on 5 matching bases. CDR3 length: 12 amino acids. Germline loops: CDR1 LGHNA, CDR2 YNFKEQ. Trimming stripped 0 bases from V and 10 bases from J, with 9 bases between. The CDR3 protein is CASSQEGGAAFF. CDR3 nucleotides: TGTGCCAGCAGCCAAGAGGGGGGTGCAGCTTTCTTT.

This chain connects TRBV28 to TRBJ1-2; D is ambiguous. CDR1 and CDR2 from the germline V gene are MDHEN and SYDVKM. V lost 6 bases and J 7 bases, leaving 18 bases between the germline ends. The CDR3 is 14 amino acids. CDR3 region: CASSNTQSWGGYTF. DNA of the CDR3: TGTGCCAGCAGCAATACACAGTCCTGGGGTGGCTACACCTTC.

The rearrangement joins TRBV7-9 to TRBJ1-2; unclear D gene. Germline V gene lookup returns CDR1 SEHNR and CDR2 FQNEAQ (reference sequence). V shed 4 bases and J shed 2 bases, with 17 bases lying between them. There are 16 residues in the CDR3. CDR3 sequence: CASSSLTTLYNYGYTF. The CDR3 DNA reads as TGTGCCAGCAGCTCGTTAACGACCCTTTACAACTATGGCTACACCTTC.

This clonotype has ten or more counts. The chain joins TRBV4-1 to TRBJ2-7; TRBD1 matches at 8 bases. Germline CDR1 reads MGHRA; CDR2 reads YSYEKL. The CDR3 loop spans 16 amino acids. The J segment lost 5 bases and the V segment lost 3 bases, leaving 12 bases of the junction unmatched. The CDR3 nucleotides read TGCGCCAGCAGCCACGCTATCGGACAGGGACTGGACGAGCAGTACTTC. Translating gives CASSHAIGQGLDEQYF.

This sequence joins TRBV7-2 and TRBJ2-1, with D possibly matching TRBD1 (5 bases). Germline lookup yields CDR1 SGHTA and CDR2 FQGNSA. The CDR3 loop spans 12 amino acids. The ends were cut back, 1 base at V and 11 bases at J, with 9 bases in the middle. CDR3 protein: CASSLDDSQQFF. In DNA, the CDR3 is TGTGCCAGCAGCTTAGATGACAGCCAGCAGTTCTTC. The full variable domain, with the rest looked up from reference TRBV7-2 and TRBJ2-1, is GAGVSQSPSNKVTEKGKDVELRCDPISGHTALYWYRQSLGQGLEFLIYFQGNSAPDKSGLPSDRFSAERTGGSVSTLTIQRTQQEDSAVYLCASSLDDSQQFFGPGTRLTVL.

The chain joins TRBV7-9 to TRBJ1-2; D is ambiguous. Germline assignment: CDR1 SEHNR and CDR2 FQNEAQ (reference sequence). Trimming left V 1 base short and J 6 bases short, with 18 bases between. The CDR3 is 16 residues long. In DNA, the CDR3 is TGTGCCAGCAGCTTAGACGGTGCCCCGGGCGCGGATGGCTACACCTTC. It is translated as CASSLDGAPGADGYTF.

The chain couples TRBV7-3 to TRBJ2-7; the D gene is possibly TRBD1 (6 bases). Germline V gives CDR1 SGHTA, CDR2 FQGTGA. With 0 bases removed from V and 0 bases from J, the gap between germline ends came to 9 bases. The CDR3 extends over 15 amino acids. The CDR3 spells CASSLTGAASYEQYF. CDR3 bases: TGTGCCAGCAGCTTAACGGGGGCCGCCTCCTACGAGCAGTACTTC.

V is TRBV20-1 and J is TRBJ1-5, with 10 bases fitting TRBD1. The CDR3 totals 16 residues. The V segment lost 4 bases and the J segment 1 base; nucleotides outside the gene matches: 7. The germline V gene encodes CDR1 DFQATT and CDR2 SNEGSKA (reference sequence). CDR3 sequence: CSATPGQGRSNQPQHF. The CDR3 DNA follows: TGCAGTGCTACACCGGGACAGGGGAGAAGCAATCAGCCCCAGCATTTT.

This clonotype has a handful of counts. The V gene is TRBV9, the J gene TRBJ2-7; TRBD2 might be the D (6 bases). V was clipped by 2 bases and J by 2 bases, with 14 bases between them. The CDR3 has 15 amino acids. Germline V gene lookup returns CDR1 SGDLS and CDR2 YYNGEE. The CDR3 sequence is CASSVGGAITYEQYF. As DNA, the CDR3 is TGTGCCAGCAGCGTCGGAGGGGCCATCACCTACGAGCAGTACTTC.

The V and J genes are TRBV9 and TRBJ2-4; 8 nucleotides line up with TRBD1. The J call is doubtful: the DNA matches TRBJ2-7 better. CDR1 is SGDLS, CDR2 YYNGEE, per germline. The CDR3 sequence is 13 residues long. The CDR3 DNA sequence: TGTGCCAGCAGCGGGGACAGGAACTACGAGCAGTACTTC. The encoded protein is CASSGDRNYEQYF.

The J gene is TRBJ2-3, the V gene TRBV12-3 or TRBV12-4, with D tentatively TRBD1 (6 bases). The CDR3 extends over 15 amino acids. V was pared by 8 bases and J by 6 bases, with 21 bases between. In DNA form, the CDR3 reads TGTGCCAGCGGACCCCTAAGGGGGATGGCGGATACGCAGTATTTT. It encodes CASGPLRGMADTQYF.

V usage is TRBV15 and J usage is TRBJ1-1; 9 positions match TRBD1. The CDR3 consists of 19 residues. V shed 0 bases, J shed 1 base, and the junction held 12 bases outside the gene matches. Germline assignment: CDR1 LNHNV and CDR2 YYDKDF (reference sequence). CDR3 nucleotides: TGTGCCACCAGCAGAGATAGCCGCGGACAGGGGCGACGGAACACTGAAGCTTTCTTT. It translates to CATSRDSRGQGRRNTEAFF.

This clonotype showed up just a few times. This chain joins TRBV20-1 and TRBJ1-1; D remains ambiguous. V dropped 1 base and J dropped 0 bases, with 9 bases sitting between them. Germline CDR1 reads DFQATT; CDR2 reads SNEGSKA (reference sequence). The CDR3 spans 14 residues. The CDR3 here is CSARGGSLNTEAFF. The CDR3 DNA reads TGCAGTGCTAGAGGCGGCAGCTTGAACACTGAAGCTTTCTTT.

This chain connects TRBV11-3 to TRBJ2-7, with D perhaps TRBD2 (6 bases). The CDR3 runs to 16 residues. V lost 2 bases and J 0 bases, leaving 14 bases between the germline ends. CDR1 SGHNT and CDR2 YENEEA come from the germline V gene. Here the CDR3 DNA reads TGTGCCAGCAGCTTATCTAGCGCCGGGGGCTCCTACGAGCAGTACTTC. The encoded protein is CASSLSSAGGSYEQYF.

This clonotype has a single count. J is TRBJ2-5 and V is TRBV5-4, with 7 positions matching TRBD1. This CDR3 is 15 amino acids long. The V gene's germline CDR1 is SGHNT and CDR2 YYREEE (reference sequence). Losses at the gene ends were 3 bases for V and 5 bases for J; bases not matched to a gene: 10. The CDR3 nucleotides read TGTGCCAGCAGCTCCCTGACAGGGTCTTTGGAGACCCAGTACTTC. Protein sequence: CASSSLTGSLETQYF.

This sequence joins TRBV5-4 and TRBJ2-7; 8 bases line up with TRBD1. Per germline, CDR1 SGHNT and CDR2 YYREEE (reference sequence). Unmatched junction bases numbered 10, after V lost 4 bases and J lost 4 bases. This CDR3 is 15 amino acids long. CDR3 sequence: CASSPEPTGDYEQYF. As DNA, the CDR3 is TGTGCCAGCAGCCCCGAGCCGACAGGGGATTACGAGCAGTACTTC.

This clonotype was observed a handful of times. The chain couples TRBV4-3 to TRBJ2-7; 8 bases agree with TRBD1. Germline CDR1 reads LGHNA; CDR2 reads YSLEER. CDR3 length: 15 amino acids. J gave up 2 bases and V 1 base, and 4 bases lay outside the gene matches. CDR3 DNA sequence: TGCGCCAGCAGCCAAGTTGCGGGACAGGCCTACGAGCAGTACTTC. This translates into CASSQVAGQAYEQYF.

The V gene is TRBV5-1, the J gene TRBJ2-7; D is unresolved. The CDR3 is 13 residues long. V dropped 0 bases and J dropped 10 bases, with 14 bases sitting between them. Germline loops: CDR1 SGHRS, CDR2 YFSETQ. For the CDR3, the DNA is TGCGCCAGCAGCTTGGGAGTTCAAGAGTCCCAGTACTTC. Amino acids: CASSLGVQESQYF.

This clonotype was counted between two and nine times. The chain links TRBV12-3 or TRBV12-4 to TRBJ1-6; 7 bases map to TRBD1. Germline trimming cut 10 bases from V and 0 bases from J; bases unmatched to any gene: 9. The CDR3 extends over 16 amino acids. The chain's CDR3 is CATGQANGSYNSPLHF. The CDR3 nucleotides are TGTGCCACCGGACAGGCAAATGGCTCCTATAATTCACCCCTCCACTTT.

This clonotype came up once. The CDR3, as DNA: TGTGCCAGCAGCTGGGGCCTAGACAATGAGCAGTTCTTC. Encoded protein: CASSWGLDNEQFF. The chain combines TRBV7-3 with TRBJ2-1; a weak D match, TRBD1 (5 bases). Germline V gene lookup returns CDR1 SGHTA and CDR2 FQGTGA. Trimming left V 4 bases short and J 5 bases short, with 9 bases between. This CDR3 contains 13 residues. Combining the CDR3 with reference TRBV7-3 and TRBJ2-1 gives the whole variable domain GAGVSQTPSNKVTEKGKYVELRCDPISGHTALYWYRQSLGQGPEFLIYFQGTGAADDSGLPNDRFFAVRPEGSVSTLKIQRTERGDSAVYLCASSWGLDNEQFFGPGTRLTVL.

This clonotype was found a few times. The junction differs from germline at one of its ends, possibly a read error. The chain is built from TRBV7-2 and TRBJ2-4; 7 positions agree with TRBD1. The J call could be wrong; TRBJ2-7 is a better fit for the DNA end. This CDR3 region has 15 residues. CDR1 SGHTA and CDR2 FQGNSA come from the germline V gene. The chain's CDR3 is CAGSKRSTTGDEQYF. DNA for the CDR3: TGTGCCGGCAGCAAACGTAGTACTACAGGGGACGAGCAGTACTTC.

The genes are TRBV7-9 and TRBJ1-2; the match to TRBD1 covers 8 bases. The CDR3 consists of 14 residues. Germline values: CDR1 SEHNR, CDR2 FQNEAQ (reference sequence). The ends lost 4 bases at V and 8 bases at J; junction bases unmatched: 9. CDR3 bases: TGTGCCAGCAGCTATCCGGGACAGGAAAAGGGCTACACCTTC. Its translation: CASSYPGQEKGYTF.

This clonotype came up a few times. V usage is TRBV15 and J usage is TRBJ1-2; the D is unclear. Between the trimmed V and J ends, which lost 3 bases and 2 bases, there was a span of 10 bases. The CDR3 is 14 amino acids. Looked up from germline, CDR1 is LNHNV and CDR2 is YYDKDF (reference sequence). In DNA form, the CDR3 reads TGTGCCACCAGCAGCACTCGGAGGAACTATGGCTACACCTTC. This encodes CATSSTRRNYGYTF. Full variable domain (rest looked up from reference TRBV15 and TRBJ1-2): DAMVIQNPRYQVTQFGKPVTLSCSQTLNHNVMYWYQQKSSQAPKLLFHYYDKDFNNEADTPDNFQSRRPNTSFCFLDIRSPGLGDTAMYLCATSSTRRNYGYTFGSGTRLTVV.

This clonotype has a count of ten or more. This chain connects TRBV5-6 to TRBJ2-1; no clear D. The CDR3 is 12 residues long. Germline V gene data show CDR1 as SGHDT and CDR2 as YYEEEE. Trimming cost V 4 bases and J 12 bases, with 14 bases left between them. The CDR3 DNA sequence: TGTGCCAGCAGCGTGGACGACCACATGCAGTTCTTC. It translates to CASSVDDHMQFF.

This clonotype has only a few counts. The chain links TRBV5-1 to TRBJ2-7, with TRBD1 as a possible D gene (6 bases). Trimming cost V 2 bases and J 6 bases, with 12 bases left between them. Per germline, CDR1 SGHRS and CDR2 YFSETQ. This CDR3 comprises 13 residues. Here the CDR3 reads CASSLTGSGEQYF. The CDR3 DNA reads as TGCGCCAGCAGCTTAACAGGGTCCGGCGAGCAGTACTTC.